This T cell receptor (beta chain) was identified in a study of T-cell reconstitution after alpha-beta-depleted transplantation in children. The study's findings and limits: From newly produced T cells came most of the T-cell counts and diversity one year after transplant.

CDR3 length equals 15 residues. Trimming shortened V by 0 bases and J by 2 bases, and 12 bases separated the two germline ends. The germline gives CDR1 SGHRS, CDR2 YFSETQ. Unique molecular identifiers tagged the TCRbeta library. MiXCR, applied by TCRdb to the PCR reads, yields one record per CDR3 protein. The sample has about 1,000,000 distinct CDR3 sequences, about 26% seen once. Only a few counts were recorded for this clonotype. Its antigen is still unknown. This sequence was found in a boy in the first two years of life who had a stem cell transplant for SCID, so the T cells may come from the graft donor. The sample here was PBMCs, mostly from graft donor cells, taken 360 days after TCRalphabeta/CD19-depleted stem cell transplant. The V gene is TRBV5-1, the J gene TRBJ2-7; unclear D gene. The CDR3 here is CASSLAQGYTYEQYF. The CDR3 DNA is TGCGCCAGCAGCTTGGCCCAAGGGTATACCTACGAGCAGTACTTC.